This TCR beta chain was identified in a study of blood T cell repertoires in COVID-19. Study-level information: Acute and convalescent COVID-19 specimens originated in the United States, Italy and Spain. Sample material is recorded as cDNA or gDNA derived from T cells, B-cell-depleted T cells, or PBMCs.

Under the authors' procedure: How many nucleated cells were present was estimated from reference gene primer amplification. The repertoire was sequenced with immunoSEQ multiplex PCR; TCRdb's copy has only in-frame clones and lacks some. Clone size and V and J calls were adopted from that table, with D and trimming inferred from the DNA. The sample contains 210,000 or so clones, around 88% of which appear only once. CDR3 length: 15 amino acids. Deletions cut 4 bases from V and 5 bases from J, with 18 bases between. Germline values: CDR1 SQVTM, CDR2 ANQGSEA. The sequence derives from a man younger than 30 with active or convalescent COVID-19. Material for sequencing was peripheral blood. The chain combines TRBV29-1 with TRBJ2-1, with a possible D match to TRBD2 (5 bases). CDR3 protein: CSVVGAVILNNEQFF. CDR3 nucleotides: TGCAGCGTTGTCGGAGCGGTGATCTTAAACAATGAGCAGTTCTTC.